Only one count was recorded for the clone carrying this T cell receptor beta chain. Its antigen is undetermined. These data are taken from a study of blood T cells in healthy people across ages. Regarding the study as a whole: Fewer expanded clones and more diversity marked long-lived versus aged donors.

CDR1 is MNHEY, CDR2 SMNVEV, per germline (reference sequence). The CDR3 spans 12 residues. Trimming removed 5 bases from V and 12 bases from J; junction bases left unmatched: 7. It was with a sample-barcoded 5' primer and a J-beta primer mix that a second PCR of about 6 to 11 cycles was run. Tagging of each cDNA molecule was performed by a template-switch adaptor with 12 random nucleotides. TCRdb ran MiXCR on the 5' RACE reads and lists one entry per CDR3 protein. This table holds hundreds of thousands of distinct CDR3 sequences, roughly 60% found once. Source material: blood. This TCR was sampled from a man between 25 and 39 years old in good health. The V and J genes are TRBV27 and TRBJ2-1; TRBD2 agrees at 7 bases. For the CDR3, the DNA is TGTGCCAGCAGTCCTAGCGGACGAGGGCAGTTCTTC. Protein: CASSPSGRGQFF.